Below, 5 T cell receptor beta chains from the same sample are listed, as sequenced in a study of blood T cell repertoires in COVID-19. Measured with immunoSEQ multiplex PCR; TCRdb has only the in-frame clones, and not every one. The sample shows over 250,000 clones, about 86% of them seen only once. The sample taken for sequencing was PBMCs or T cells enriched from blood (not recorded which). Receptors originate from a man aged 25-45 years with acute COVID-19.

The V call is TRBV27, the J call TRBJ1-5, with D unresolved. Germline lookup yields CDR1 MNHEY and CDR2 SMNVEV (reference sequence). The CDR3 covers 15 residues. With 6 bases removed from V and 0 bases from J, the gap between germline ends came to 12 bases. The CDR3 nucleotides are TGTGCCAGCAGCCAACTGTCCTCTAGCAATCAGCCCCAGCATTTT. Amino acids: CASSQLSSSNQPQHF.

This clone has just one count. The rearrangement links TRBV19 to TRBJ1-2; D unclear. Trimming took 3 bases from V and 4 from J, leaving 12 bases between them. Germline loops: CDR1 LNHDA, CDR2 SQIVND (reference sequence). CDR3 length equals 14 residues. This CDR3 is CASSISNSIYGYTF. Written as DNA, the CDR3 is TGTGCCAGTAGTATTTCTAACAGCATCTATGGCTACACCTTC.

The chain uses TRBV28 and TRBJ1-1; 7 nucleotides line up with TRBD1. The CDR3 has 11 amino acids. Germline CDR1 reads MDHEN; CDR2 reads SYDVKM. Losses at the gene ends were 7 bases for V and 11 bases for J; bases not matched to a gene: 7. In DNA form, the CDR3 reads TGTGCCAGCACCCTGGACAGGAGGGCTTTCTTT. Translating it yields CASTLDRRAFF.

The rearrangement links TRBV6-5 to TRBJ1-1; no clear D gene. Germline values: CDR1 MNHEY, CDR2 SVGAGI. Trimming left V 5 bases short and J 1 base short, with 11 bases between. This CDR3 has 14 residues. CDR3 nucleotides: TGTGCCAGCAGTCATCGGGAAGGGAACACTGAAGCTTTCTTT. Amino acid sequence: CASSHREGNTEAFF.

The chain carries TRBV28 and TRBJ2-1, with TRBD2 as a possible D gene (5 bases). CDR3 size: 12 residues. Germline V CDR1 and CDR2: MDHEN, SYDVKM. V was pared by 7 bases and J by 8 bases, with 12 bases between. The CDR3 spells CASTGSAYEQFF. As DNA, the CDR3 is TGTGCCAGCACCGGTAGCGCCTATGAGCAGTTCTTC.